Below are 30 T cell receptor beta chains sequenced from a single sample in a study of shared clonotypes between healthy human individuals. Method: immunoSEQ multiplex PCR; TCRdb's copy keeps in-frame clones and lacks some. This sample has some 500,000 clones, with less than 96% found just once. Sample: naive CD4+ T cells sorted from blood. This sample's subset: CD45RA+ positively selected. The origin of the receptors is a woman under 40 in good health.

A single count supports this clone. This rearrangement joins TRBV6-4 to TRBJ1-4, with TRBD1 matching over 9 bases. The germline gives CDR1 MRHNA, CDR2 SNTAGT. This CDR3 has 14 residues. V gave up 4 bases and J gave up 7 bases; unmatched junction bases: 4. The CDR3 bases are TGTGCCAGCAGTGGCGACAGGGGGAGTGAAAAACTGTTTTTT. It yields the protein CASSGDRGSEKLFF.

The chain joins TRBV16 to TRBJ1-3; the D gene is possibly TRBD1 (6 bases). Trimming left V 5 bases short and J 2 bases short, with 7 bases between. The CDR3 spans 13 residues. The germline V gene encodes CDR1 KGHSY and CDR2 FQNENV. In DNA form, the CDR3 reads TGTGCCAGCAGCACAGGGACTGGAAACACCATATATTTT. It is translated as CASSTGTGNTIYF.

The chain is built from TRBV14 and TRBJ2-5, with 11 nucleotides matching TRBD2. The J call may not be correct, given that the DNA end is closer to TRBJ2-7. This CDR3 spans 13 amino acids. The germline V gene has CDR1 SGHDN and CDR2 FVKESK. The CDR3 DNA follows: TGTGCCAGCAGCTCGGGACTAGCGGCCGAGCAGTACTTC. Amino acid sequence: CASSSGLAAEQYF.

V usage is TRBV30 and J usage is TRBJ2-5; possible D gene TRBD2, 5 bases. The germline V gene has CDR1 GTSNPN and CDR2 SVGIG (reference sequence). The CDR3 is made up of 11 amino acids. Trimming cost V 5 bases and J 7 bases, with 11 bases left between them. The CDR3 region has the DNA TGTGCCTGGGGGAGAATGACGACCCAGTACTTC. This codes for CAWGRMTTQYF.

This clone was recorded once. The CDR3 nucleotides read TGTGCCAGCAGCCCCTACGAGCAGTACTTC. It specifies CASSPYEQYF. The chain carries TRBV11-1 and TRBJ2-7; no reliable D call. The V gene's germline CDR1 is SGHAT and CDR2 FQDESV (reference sequence). V lost 5 bases and J lost 2, with 1 base in between. This CDR3 is 10 amino acids long.

CDR3 protein: CAISYGRGRVGQYF. Written as DNA, the CDR3 is TGTGCCATCAGTTACGGCAGGGGGCGGGTCGGGCAGTACTTC. J is TRBJ2-7 and V is TRBV10-3, with 8 bases that match TRBD1. The CDR3 spans 14 residues. The J segment lost 9 bases and the V segment lost 5 bases, leaving 12 bases of the junction unmatched. From germline, CDR1 is ENHRY and CDR2 SYGVKD.

This chain links TRBV7-2 with TRBJ2-2; no reliable D call. The CDR3 sequence is 15 residues long. V was pared by 1 base and J by 3 bases, with 9 bases between. Germline V lookup: CDR1 SGHTA, CDR2 FQGNSA. The CDR3 loop reads CASSLVSSDTGELFF. The DNA of the CDR3 is TGTGCCAGCAGCTTAGTATCTAGTGACACCGGGGAGCTGTTTTTT.

V usage is TRBV19 and J usage is TRBJ2-3, with 9 positions matching TRBD2. Per the germline V gene, CDR1 is LNHDA and CDR2 is SQIVND (reference sequence). CDR3 length: 16 residues. V trimming: 3 bases; J trimming: 5 bases; junction bases outside the gene matches: 9. The CDR3 DNA follows: TGTGCCAGTAGTATCGGCGGGAGGGTCATTGGAGATACGCAGTATTTT. Protein product: CASSIGGRVIGDTQYF.

The chain recombines TRBV28 with TRBJ2-1; D remains ambiguous. V gave up 6 bases and J gave up 7 bases, with 4 bases separating them. The germline gives CDR1 MDHEN, CDR2 SYDVKM. The CDR3 is 10 amino acids. For the CDR3, the DNA is TGTGCCAGCAGGGGAAATGAGCAGTTCTTC. Residues: CASRGNEQFF. The whole variable domain, remainder taken from reference TRBV28 and TRBJ2-1, is DVKVTQSSRYLVKRTGEKVFLECVQDMDHENMFWYRQDPGLGLRLIYFSYDVKMKEKGDIPEGYSVSREKKERFSLILESASTNQTSMYLCASRGNEQFFGPGTRLTVL.

The chain is built from TRBV6-6 and TRBJ1-2, with a weak D call TRBD1 (5 bases). From germline, CDR1 is MNHNY and CDR2 SVGAGI (reference sequence). V was trimmed by 2 bases and J by 1 base, leaving 14 bases between them. CDR3 length equals 16 residues. CDR3 sequence reads: CASSYKGPKHNYGYTF. The CDR3 region has the DNA TGTGCCAGCAGTTACAAGGGGCCCAAACATAACTATGGCTACACCTTC.

The rearrangement links TRBV6-5 to TRBJ2-1; 8 bases are shared with TRBD2. V lost 7 bases and J lost 2; bases outside the gene matches: 4. The CDR3 is 14 amino acids. Germline values: CDR1 MNHEY, CDR2 SVGAGI. The CDR3 loop reads CASTTSGAYNEQFF. Here the CDR3 DNA reads TGTGCCAGCACCACTAGCGGAGCCTACAATGAGCAGTTCTTC.

This CDR3 reads CAVHSSAFF. Written as DNA, the CDR3 is TGCGCAGTGCATTCATCAGCTTTCTTT. The chain couples TRBV20-1 to TRBJ1-1; D not resolved. This CDR3 spans 9 amino acids. The V gene's germline CDR1 is DFQATT and CDR2 SNEGSKA (reference sequence).

J is TRBJ1-1 and V is TRBV5-1; 11 bases are shared with TRBD1. Germline loops: CDR1 SGHRS, CDR2 YFSETQ. CDR3 length: 15 residues. The V and J ends lost 4 bases and 3 bases, in that order; junction bases with no gene match: 5. The DNA of the CDR3 is TGCGCCAGCAGCCCGAGGACAGGGGGCTACACTGAAGCTTTCTTT. Residues: CASSPRTGGYTEAFF.

The rearrangement joins TRBV19 to TRBJ2-7; no definite D call. V lost 6 bases and J lost 3, with 15 bases in between. CDR3 size: 14 residues. Germline V lookup: CDR1 LNHDA, CDR2 SQIVND (reference sequence). The CDR3 DNA reads as TGTGCCAGTAGGAGCCCGTGGGGAAACTACGAGCAGTACTTC. Encoded protein: CASRSPWGNYEQYF.

V is TRBV18 and J is TRBJ1-3; 8 bases fit TRBD1. In germline, CDR1 is KGHSH, CDR2 LQKENI. This CDR3 is 14 amino acids long. The J segment lost 4 bases and the V segment lost 6 bases, leaving 5 bases of the junction unmatched. For the CDR3, the DNA is TGTGCCAGCTCTGCCGGGACAGGCGGAAACACCATATATTTT. This encodes CASSAGTGGNTIYF.

The rearrangement uses TRBV29-1 and TRBJ2-5, with 10 bases matching TRBD2. The CDR3 loop spans 14 amino acids. Germline CDR1 is SQVTM and CDR2 is ANQGSEA. Trimming took 6 bases from V and 2 from J; bases not matched to a gene: 6. Written as DNA, the CDR3 is TGCAGCGTCGCTAGCGGGAGCGGGCAAGAGACCCAGTACTTC. Translating it yields CSVASGSGQETQYF.

As regards this clone: Mismatch with germline at one junction end may stem from a read error. At the DNA level, this CDR3 is encoded by other sequences in the same sample as well. The chain combines TRBV18 with TRBJ1-4; 10 bases map to TRBD1. There are 15 residues in the CDR3. Germline lookup yields CDR1 KGHSH and CDR2 LQKENI. CDR3 protein: CASSPPGQGNEKLFF. DNA for the CDR3: TGTGCCAGCTCTCCACCGGGACAGGGGAATGAAAAACTGTTTTTT.

V and J are TRBV19 and TRBJ2-7; D ambiguous. The CDR3 totals 12 residues. The V gene's germline CDR1 is LNHDA and CDR2 SQIVND (reference sequence). This CDR3 reads CVPLPTPYEQYF. For the CDR3, the DNA is TGTGTCCCTCTACCGACCCCCTACGAGCAGTACTTC.

The chain employs TRBV7-2 and TRBJ2-7; D may match TRBD1 or TRBD2 (5 bases each). The CDR3 has 15 amino acids. Per germline, CDR1 SGHTA and CDR2 FQGNSA. Trimming took off 3 bases at V and 3 bases at J, with 15 bases between the two ends. CDR3 coding DNA: TGTGCCAGCAGCTTGGGGGATACCTTACTCTACGAGCAGTACTTC. Translated, it gives CASSLGDTLLYEQYF.

The rearrangement joins TRBV27 to TRBJ2-7; 10 nucleotides line up with TRBD2. The CDR3 runs 14 residues. V lost 5 bases and J lost 6; bases outside the gene matches: 7. Germline V gene sequence: CDR1 MNHEY, CDR2 SMNVEV (reference sequence). The CDR3 loop is CASSPLAGVIEQYF. In DNA, the CDR3 is TGTGCCAGCAGTCCGCTAGCGGGAGTTATCGAGCAGTACTTC.

This rearrangement joins TRBV27 to TRBJ1-1; 9 bases match TRBD1. The CDR3 is made up of 14 amino acids. J was trimmed by 7 bases and V by 6 bases; bases with no gene match: 9. Germline assignment: CDR1 MNHEY and CDR2 SMNVEV (reference sequence). CDR3 coding DNA: TGTGCCAGCAGGGACCCTTACAGGGGGCATGAAGCTTTCTTT. This gives the protein CASRDPYRGHEAFF.

The CDR3 region has the DNA TGTGCCAGCTCACCGGGACAGGTTGGGGCTCACGAGCAGTACTTC. This gives the protein CASSPGQVGAHEQYF. V usage is TRBV18 and J usage is TRBJ2-7, with 8 bases aligning to TRBD1. This CDR3 is built from 15 residues. Germline values: CDR1 KGHSH, CDR2 LQKENI. V gave up 3 bases and J gave up 5 bases; unmatched junction bases: 9.

V gene TRBV7-3 combines with J gene TRBJ1-4; D gene ambiguous. This CDR3 contains 13 residues. V lost 1 base and J 7 bases, leaving 7 bases between the germline ends. The germline V gene encodes CDR1 SGHTA and CDR2 FQGTGA. The CDR3 DNA sequence: TGTGCCAGCAGCTTAAACGGAGGTGAAAAACTGTTTTTT. Protein: CASSLNGGEKLFF.

This clone was counted once. The chain couples TRBV18 to TRBJ2-3; TRBD2 matches at 8 bases. This CDR3 has 17 amino acids. The J segment lost 6 bases and the V segment lost 2 bases, leaving 13 bases of the junction unmatched. The germline CDR1 and CDR2 sequences are KGHSH and LQKENI. This CDR3 reads CASSPFTSGGDRDTQYF. DNA for the CDR3: TGTGCCAGCTCACCATTTACTAGCGGTGGTGATAGGGATACGCAGTATTTT.

The chain has TRBV29-1 and TRBJ1-2; D call uncertain. Germline V lookup: CDR1 SQVTM, CDR2 ANQGSEA. Between the trimmed V and J ends, which lost 5 bases and 8 bases, there was a span of 21 bases. The CDR3 runs to 14 residues. CDR3 sequence (DNA): TGCAGCGTTAGCGCACCGGGCCTAGAGGAGGGCTACACCTTC. It encodes CSVSAPGLEEGYTF.

Turning to this clone: Other nucleotide sequences in the sample specify the same CDR3. The genes are TRBV30 and TRBJ1-1; 8 bases map to TRBD1. CDR1 and CDR2 (germline): GTSNPN, SVGIG (reference sequence). This CDR3 is built from 12 residues. Trimming cost V 5 bases and J 4 bases; bases outside gene matches: 3. The chain's CDR3 is CAWGTGGTEAFF. The CDR3 DNA reads TGTGCCTGGGGAACAGGGGGCACTGAAGCTTTCTTT.

Comments on this clone: Different DNA sequences within this sample yield the same CDR3. The chain is built from TRBV10-1 and TRBJ2-6; D not certain. CDR1 and CDR2 (germline): WNHNN, SYGVQD (reference sequence). The CDR3 loop spans 14 amino acids. The V and J ends lost 3 bases and 0 bases respectively, with 3 bases between them. DNA for the CDR3: TGCGCCAGCAGTGACAGCTCTGGGGCCAACGTCCTGACTTTC. This translates into CASSDSSGANVLTF.

V and J are TRBV10-1 and TRBJ2-3; 7 nucleotides line up with TRBD2. V lost 6 bases to trimming and J lost 6 bases; unmatched junction nucleotides: 9. Germline CDR1 reads WNHNN; CDR2 reads SYGVQD (reference sequence). The CDR3 runs 14 residues. Here the CDR3 reads CASSPSGGGDTQYF. The CDR3 DNA sequence: TGCGCCAGCAGCCCCTCGGGGGGTGGCGATACGCAGTATTTT.

The V and J genes are TRBV7-9 and TRBJ1-5; a weak D match, TRBD1 (5 bases). V lost 1 base to trimming and J lost 0 bases, with 16 bases between them. The CDR3 contains 18 residues. Germline CDR1 and CDR2: SEHNR and FQNEAQ (reference sequence). The chain's CDR3 is CASSLVAGKGYSNQPQHF. The CDR3 DNA is TGTGCCAGCAGCTTAGTTGCTGGGAAGGGGTATAGCAATCAGCCCCAGCATTTT.

The chain links TRBV28 to TRBJ2-5, with TRBD1 as a possible D gene (6 bases). TRBJ2-7 matches the DNA end more closely, so the J call is doubtful. The CDR3 runs 15 residues. Per the germline V gene, CDR1 is MDHEN and CDR2 is SYDVKM. The CDR3 loop reads CASSLPRTAPYEQYF. Here the CDR3 DNA reads TGTGCCAGCAGCCTGCCCCGGACAGCCCCCTACGAGCAGTACTTC.